This T cell receptor beta chain originates from a study of blood T cell repertoires in COVID-19. About the research overall: Italy, Spain and the United States were the sources of the convalescent and acute COVID-19 samples. The analysed material was cDNA or gDNA that came from T cells, B-cell-depleted T cells, or PBMCs.

In germline, CDR1 is KGHSH, CDR2 LQKENI. The CDR3 length is 15 residues. V lost 3 bases, J lost 0 bases, and 3 bases stayed unmatched. Per the authors' pipeline: How many nucleated cells were present was estimated from reference gene primer amplification. Method: immunoSEQ multiplex PCR; TCRdb's copy keeps in-frame clones and lacks some. The V and J calls and clone size were taken over from that table, and D and trimming were inferred from the DNA. Of under 130,000 clones in the sample, roughly four fifths were seen once. The TCR comes from a woman of 80 years or more with acute or convalescent COVID-19. The material sequenced was peripheral blood. The rearrangement joins TRBV18 to TRBJ1-2; 8 bases fit TRBD1. CDR3 loop: CASSPQGASNYGYTF. The DNA of the CDR3 is TGTGCCAGCTCACCCCAGGGGGCGTCTAACTATGGCTACACCTTC.